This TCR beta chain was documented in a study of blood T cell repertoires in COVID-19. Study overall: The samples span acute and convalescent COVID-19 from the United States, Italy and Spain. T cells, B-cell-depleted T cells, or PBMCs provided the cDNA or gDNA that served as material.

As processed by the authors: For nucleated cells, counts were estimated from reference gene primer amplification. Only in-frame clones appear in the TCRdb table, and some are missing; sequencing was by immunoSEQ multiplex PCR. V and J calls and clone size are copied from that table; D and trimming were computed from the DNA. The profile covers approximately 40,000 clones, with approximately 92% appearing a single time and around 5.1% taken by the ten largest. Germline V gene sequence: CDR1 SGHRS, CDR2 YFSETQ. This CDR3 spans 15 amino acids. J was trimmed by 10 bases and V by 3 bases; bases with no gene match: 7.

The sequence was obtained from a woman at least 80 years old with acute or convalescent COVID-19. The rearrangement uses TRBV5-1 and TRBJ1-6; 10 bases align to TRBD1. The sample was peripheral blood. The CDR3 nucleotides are TGCGCCAGCAGCTCACGACAGGGGGCGCGGTCACCCCTCCACTTT. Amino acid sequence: CASSSRQGARSPLHF.